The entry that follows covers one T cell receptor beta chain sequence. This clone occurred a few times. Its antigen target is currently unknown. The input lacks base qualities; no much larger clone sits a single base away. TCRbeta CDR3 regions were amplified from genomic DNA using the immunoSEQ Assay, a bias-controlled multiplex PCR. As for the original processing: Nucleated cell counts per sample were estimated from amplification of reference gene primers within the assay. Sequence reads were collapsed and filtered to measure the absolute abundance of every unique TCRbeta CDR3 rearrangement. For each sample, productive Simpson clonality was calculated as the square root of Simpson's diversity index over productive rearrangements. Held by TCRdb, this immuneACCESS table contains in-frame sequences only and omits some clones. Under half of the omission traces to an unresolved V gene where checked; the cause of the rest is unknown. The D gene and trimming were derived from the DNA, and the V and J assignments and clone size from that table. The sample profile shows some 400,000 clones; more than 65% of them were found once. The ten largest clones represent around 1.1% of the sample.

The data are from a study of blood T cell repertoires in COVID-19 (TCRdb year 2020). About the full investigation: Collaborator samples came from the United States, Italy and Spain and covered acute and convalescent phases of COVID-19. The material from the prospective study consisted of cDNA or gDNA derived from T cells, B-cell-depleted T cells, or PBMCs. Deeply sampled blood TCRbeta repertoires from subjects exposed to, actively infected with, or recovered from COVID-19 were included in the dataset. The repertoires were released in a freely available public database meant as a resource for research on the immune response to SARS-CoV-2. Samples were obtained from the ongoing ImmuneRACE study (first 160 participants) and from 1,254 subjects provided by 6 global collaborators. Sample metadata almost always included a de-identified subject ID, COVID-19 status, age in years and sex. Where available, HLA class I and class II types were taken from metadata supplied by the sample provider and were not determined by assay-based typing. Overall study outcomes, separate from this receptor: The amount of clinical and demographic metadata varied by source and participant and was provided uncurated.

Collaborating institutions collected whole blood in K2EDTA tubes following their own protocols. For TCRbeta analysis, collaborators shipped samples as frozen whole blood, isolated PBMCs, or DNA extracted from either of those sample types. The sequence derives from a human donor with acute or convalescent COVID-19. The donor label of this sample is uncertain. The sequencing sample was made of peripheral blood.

The sequenced DNA is TGCAGCGTTGATGTCGGGAGCTCCTACAATGAGCAGTTCTTC. Protein translation: CSVDVGSSYNEQFF. The sequence joins TRBV29-1 to TRBJ2-1; the D gene is perhaps TRBD2, from 6 matching bases. CDR1 is given as SQVTM and CDR2 as ANQGSEA, both from the germline V gene. From its cysteine to its phenylalanine, the CDR3 spans 14 amino acids. Left in the record is the CDR3 DNA by itself, 42 bases read in frame from the first base. Trimming at the junction amounts to 3 bases on V and 0 bases on J, and the germline ends lie 9 bases apart.